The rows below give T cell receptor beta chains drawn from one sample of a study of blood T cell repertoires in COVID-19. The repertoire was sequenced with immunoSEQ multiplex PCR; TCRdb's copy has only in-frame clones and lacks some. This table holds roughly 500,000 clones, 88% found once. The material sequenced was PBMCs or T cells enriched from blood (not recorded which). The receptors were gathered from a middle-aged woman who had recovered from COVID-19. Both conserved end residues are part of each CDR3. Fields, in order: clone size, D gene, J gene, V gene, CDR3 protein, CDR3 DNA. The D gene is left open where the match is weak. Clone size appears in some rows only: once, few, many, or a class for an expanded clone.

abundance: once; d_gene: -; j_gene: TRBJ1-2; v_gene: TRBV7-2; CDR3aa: CASSLRPRQESYTF; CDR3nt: TGTGCCAGCAGCTTACGCCCGAGACAGGAGAGCTACACCTTC
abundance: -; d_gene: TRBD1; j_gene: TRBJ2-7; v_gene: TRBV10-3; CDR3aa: CAISLQMGTGGDHEQYF; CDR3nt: TGTGCCATCAGTCTTCAAATGGGGACAGGAGGGGATCACGAGCAGTACTTC
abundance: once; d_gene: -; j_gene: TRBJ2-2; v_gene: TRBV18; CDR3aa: CASSPWEAGNTGELFF; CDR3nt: TGTGCCAGCTCACCCTGGGAGGCTGGGAACACCGGGGAGCTGTTTTTT
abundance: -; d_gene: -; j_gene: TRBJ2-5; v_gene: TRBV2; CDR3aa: CASSRESRAQYF; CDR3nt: TGTGCCAGCAGCCGAGAGAGTCGGGCCCAGTACTTC
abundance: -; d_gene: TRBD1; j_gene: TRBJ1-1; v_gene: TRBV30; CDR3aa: CALTGGADTEAFF; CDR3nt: TGTGCCCTCACAGGGGGCGCGGACACTGAAGCTTTCTTT
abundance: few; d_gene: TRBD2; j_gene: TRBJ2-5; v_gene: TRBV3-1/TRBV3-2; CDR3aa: CASSTGSAGQETQYF; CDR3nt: TGTGCCAGCAGCACCGGATCAGCGGGACAAGAGACCCAGTACTTC
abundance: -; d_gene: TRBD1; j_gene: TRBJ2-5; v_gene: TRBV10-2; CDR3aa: CASRGTGGLGETQYF; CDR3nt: TGCGCCAGCAGAGGGACAGGGGGCTTAGGAGAGACCCAGTACTTC
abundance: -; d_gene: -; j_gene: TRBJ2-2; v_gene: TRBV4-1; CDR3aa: CASSQGHGNTGELFF; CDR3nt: TGCGCCAGCAGCCAGGGGCATGGGAACACCGGGGAGCTGTTTTTT
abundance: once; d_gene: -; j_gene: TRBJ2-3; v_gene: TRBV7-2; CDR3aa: CASSLAAKITDTQYF; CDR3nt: TGTGCCAGCAGCTTAGCCGCGAAAATCACAGATACGCAGTATTTT
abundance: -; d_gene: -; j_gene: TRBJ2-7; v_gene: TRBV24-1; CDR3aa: CATSSRGFGYEQYF; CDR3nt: TGTGCCACCAGTTCAAGGGGTTTTGGTTACGAGCAGTACTTC
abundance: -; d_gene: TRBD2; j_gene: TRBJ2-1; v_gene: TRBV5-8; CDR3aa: CASSLGLLADSYNEQFF; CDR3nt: TGTGCCAGCAGCTTGGGCCTACTAGCGGATTCTTACAATGAGCAGTTCTTC
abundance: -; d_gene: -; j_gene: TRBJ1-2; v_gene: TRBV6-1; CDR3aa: CASSEEVLQGVYTF; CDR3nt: TGTGCCAGCAGTGAAGAAGTCCTACAGGGAGTCTACACCTTC
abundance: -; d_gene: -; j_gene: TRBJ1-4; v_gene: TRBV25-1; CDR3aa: CASSELWGLAGKLFF; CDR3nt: TGTGCCAGCAGTGAATTATGGGGGCTGGCGGGAAAACTGTTTTTT
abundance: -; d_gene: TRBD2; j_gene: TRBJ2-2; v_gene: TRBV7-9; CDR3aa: CASSFGSGTAGELFF; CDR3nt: TGTGCCAGCAGCTTTGGTAGCGGGACTGCCGGGGAGCTGTTTTTT
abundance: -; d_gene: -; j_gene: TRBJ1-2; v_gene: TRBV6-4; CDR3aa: CASSDSHRAGGYTF; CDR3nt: TGTGCCAGCAGTGACTCCCACAGGGCTGGGGGCTACACCTTC
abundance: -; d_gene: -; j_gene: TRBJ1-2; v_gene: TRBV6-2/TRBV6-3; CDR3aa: CASSQRANANYGYTF; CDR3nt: TGTGCCAGCAGTCAGAGGGCCAACGCTAACTATGGCTACACCTTC
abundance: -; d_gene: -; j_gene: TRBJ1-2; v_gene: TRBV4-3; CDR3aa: CASSQERGGYTF; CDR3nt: TGCGCCAGCAGCCAAGAAAGGGGTGGCTACACCTTC
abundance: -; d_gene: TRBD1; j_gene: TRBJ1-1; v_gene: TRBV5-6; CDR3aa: CASSFDRGRTEAFF; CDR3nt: TGTGCCAGCAGCTTCGACAGGGGGCGGACTGAAGCTTTCTTT
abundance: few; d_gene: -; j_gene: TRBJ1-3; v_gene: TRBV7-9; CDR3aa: CASSLAGSGNTIYF; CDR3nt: TGTGCCAGCAGCTTGGCCGGGTCTGGAAACACCATATATTTT
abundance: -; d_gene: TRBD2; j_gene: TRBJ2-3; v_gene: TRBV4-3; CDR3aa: CASSQDGLAVTSTDTQYF; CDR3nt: TGCGCCAGCAGCCAAGATGGACTAGCGGTTACTAGCACAGATACGCAGTATTTT
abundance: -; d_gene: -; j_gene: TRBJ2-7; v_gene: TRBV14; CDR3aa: CASSQGGMGYEQYF; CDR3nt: TGTGCCAGCAGCCAAGGAGGTATGGGCTACGAGCAGTACTTC
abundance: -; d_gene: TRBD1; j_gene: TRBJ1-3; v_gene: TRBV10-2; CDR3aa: CASGPADRGRGNTIYF; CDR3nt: TGCGCCAGCGGACCAGCGGACAGGGGGCGTGGAAACACCATATATTTT
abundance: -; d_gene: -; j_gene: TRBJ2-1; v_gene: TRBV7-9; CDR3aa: CASSLAGGSNEQFF; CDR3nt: TGTGCCAGCAGCTTAGCGGGAGGATCCAATGAGCAGTTCTTC
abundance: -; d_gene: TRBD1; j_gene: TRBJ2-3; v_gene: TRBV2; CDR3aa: CASKSRTGGPDTQYF; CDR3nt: TGTGCCAGCAAAAGCAGGACAGGGGGTCCAGATACGCAGTATTTT
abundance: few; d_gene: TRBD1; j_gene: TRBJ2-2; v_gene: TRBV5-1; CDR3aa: CASSPGTGGAGELFF; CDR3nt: TGCGCCAGCAGCCCTGGGACAGGGGGCGCCGGGGAGCTGTTTTTT
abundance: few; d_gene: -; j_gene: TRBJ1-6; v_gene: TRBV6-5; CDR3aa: CASSSRSSPLHF; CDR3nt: TGTGCCAGCAGTTCCCGGAGTTCACCCCTCCACTTT
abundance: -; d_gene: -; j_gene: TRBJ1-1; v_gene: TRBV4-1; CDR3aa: CASSLQQGNTEAFF; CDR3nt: TGCGCCAGCAGCTTGCAACAGGGCAACACTGAAGCTTTCTTT
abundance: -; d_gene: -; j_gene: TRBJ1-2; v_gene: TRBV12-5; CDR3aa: CASGSLDRPNYGYTF; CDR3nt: TGTGCTAGTGGTTCCTTGGACAGACCTAACTATGGCTACACCTTC
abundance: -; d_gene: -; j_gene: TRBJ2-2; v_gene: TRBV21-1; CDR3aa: CASSLSPGQPNTGELFF; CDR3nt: TGTGCCAGCAGCCTCTCCCCGGGACAGCCTAACACCGGGGAGCTGTTTTTT
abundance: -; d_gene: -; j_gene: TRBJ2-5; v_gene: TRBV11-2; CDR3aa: CASSFEGAETQYF; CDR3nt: TGTGCCAGCAGCTTTGAGGGTGCAGAGACCCAGTACTTC
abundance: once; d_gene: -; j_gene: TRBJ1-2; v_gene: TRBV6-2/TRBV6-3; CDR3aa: CASSKKGEGRSNYGYTF; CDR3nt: TGTGCCAGCAGTAAAAAGGGGGAGGGGCGGAGTAACTATGGCTACACCTTC
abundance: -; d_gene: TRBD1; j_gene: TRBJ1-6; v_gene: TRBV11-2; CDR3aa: CASSLTGKEAPLHF; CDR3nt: TGTGCCAGCAGCTTGACAGGGAAGGAGGCACCCCTCCACTTT
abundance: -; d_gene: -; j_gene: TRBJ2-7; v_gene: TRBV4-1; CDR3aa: CASSQDLREQYF; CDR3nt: TGCGCCAGCAGCCAAGATCTTCGGGAGCAGTACTTC
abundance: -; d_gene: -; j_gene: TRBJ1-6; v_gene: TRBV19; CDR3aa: CASSIQRQNNSPLHF; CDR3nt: TGTGCCAGTAGTATACAACGCCAGAATAATTCACCCCTCCACTTT
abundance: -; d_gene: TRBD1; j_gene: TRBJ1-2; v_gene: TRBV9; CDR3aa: CASSAAGTAYGYTF; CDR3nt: TGTGCCAGCAGCGCGGCCGGGACAGCCTATGGCTACACCTTC
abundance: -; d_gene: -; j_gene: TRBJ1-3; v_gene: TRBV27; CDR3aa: CASSRGGPGNTIYF; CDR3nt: TGTGCCAGCAGCCGGGGGGGTCCTGGAAACACCATATATTTT
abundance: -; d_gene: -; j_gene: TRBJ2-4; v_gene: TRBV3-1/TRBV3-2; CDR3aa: CASSQGGLTKNIQYF; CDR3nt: TGTGCCAGCAGCCAAGGTGGGCTTACCAAAAACATTCAGTACTTC
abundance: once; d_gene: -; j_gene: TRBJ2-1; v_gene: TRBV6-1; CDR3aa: CASSARTGTSSYNEQFF; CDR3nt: TGTGCCAGCAGTGCTAGAACCGGGACTTCATCCTACAATGAGCAGTTCTTC
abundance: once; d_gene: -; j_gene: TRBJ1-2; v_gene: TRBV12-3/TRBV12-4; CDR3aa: CASGQGSLNTF; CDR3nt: TGTGCCAGCGGCCAGGGGAGCTTGAACACCTTC
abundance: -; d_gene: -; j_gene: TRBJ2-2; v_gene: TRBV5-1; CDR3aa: CASSLAGQTTGELFF; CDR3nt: TGCGCCAGCAGCTTGGCCGGACAGACCACCGGGGAGCTGTTTTTT
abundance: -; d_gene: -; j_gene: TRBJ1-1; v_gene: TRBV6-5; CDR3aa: CASKTGPDTEAFF; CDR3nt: TGTGCCAGCAAGACAGGCCCCGACACTGAAGCTTTCTTT
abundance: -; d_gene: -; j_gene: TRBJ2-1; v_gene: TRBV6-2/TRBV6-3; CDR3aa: CASSYRIGGYNEQFF; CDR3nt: TGTGCCAGCAGTTACCGCATAGGGGGCTACAATGAGCAGTTCTTC
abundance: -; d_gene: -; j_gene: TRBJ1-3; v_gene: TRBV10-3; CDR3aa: CAITIDNSGNTIYF; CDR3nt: TGTGCCATCACGATCGACAACTCTGGAAACACCATATATTTT
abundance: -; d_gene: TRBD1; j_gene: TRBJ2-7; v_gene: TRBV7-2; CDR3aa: CASRYTGGLSSYEQYF; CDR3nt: TGTGCCAGCAGATATACAGGGGGCCTAAGCTCCTACGAGCAGTACTTC
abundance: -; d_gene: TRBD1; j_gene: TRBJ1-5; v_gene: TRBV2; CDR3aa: CASSDPGQGPQPQHF; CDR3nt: TGTGCCAGCAGTGATCCGGGACAGGGCCCTCAGCCCCAGCATTTT
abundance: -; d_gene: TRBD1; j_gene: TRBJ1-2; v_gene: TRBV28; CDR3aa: CASSLGQGANYGYTF; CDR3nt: TGTGCCAGCAGTTTGGGGCAGGGGGCGAACTATGGCTACACCTTC
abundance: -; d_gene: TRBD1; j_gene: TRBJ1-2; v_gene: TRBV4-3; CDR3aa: CASSQDRTGGSNYGYTF; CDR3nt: TGCGCCAGCAGCCAAGATCGGACAGGAGGGTCTAACTATGGCTACACCTTC
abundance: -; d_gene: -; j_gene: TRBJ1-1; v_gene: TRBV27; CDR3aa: CASSPLRNTEAFF; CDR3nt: TGTGCCAGCAGCCCCCTACGGAACACTGAAGCTTTCTTT
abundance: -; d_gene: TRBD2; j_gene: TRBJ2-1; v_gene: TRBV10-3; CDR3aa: CAISEETSGSRNEQFF; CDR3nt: TGTGCCATCAGTGAGGAGACTAGCGGGAGTAGAAATGAGCAGTTCTTC
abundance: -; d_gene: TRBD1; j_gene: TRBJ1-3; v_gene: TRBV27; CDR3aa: CASSLGQGGGNTIYF; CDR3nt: TGTGCCAGCAGCCTAGGACAGGGAGGTGGAAACACCATATATTTT
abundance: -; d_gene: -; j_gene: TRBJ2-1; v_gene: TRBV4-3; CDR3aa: CASSQDGDEQFF; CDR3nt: TGCGCCAGCAGCCAAGACGGGGATGAGCAGTTCTTC
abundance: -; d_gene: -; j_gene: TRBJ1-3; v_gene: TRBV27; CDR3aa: CASSLRRDLSGNTIYF; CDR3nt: TGTGCCAGCAGTTTAAGGAGGGATCTCTCTGGAAACACCATATATTTT
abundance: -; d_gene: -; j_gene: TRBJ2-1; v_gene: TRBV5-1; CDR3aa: CASSESSSYNEQFF; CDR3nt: TGCGCCAGCAGCGAGTCGAGCTCCTACAATGAGCAGTTCTTC
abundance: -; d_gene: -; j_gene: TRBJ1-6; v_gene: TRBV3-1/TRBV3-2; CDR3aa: CASSFNRASPLHF; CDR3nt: TGTGCCAGCAGCTTCAACAGGGCTTCACCCCTCCACTTT
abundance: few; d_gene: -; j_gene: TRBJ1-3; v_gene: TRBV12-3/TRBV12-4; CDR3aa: CASSLSSGNTIYF; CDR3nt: TGTGCCAGCAGTTTGTCTTCGGGAAACACCATATATTTT
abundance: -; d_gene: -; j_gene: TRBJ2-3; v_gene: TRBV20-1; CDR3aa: CSGGPTDTQYF; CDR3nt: TGCAGCGGGGGGCCCACAGATACGCAGTATTTT
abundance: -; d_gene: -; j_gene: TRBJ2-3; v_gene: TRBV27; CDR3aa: CASSFLGTDTQYF; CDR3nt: TGTGCCAGCAGTTTTCTCGGCACAGATACGCAGTATTTT
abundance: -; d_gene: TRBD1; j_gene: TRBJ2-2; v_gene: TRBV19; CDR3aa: CASSIYIVTGQGHTGELFF; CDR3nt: TGTGCCAGTAGTATATACATTGTGACGGGACAGGGACACACCGGGGAGCTGTTTTTT